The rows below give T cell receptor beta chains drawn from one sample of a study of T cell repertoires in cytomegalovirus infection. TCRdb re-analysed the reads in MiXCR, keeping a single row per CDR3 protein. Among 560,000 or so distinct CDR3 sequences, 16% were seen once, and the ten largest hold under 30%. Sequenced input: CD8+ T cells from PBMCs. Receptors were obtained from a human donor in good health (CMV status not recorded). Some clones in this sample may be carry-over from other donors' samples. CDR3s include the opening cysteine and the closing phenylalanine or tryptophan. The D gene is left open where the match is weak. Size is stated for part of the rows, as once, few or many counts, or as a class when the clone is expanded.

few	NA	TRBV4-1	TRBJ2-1	TGCGCCAGCAGCCCTTCGGACCCGAATGAGCAGTTCTTC	CASSPSDPNEQFF
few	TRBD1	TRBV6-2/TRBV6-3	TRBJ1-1	TGTGCCAGCAGCGAGGGGGCCTGGGAAGCTTTCTTT	CASSEGAWEAFF
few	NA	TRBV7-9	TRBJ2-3	TGTGCCAGCAGCTTAGAGGGTAGAGGGCCCACAGATACGCAGTATTTT	CASSLEGRGPTDTQYF
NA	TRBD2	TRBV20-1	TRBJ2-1	TGCAGTGCTTCCCCGACTAGCGGGGGATCCTACAATGAGCAGTTCTTC	CSASPTSGGSYNEQFF
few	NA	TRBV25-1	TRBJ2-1	TGTGCCAGCAGTGAACCACAGGGAGGACCCTACAATGAGCAGTTCTTC	CASSEPQGGPYNEQFF
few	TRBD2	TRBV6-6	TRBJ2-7	TGTGCCAGCAGCTCAGGTTGGCGGGAGGCCTCCGGCGAGCAGTACTTC	CASSSGWREASGEQYF
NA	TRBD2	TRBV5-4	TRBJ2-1	TGTGCCAGCAGCTTCAAGCGGGAGTCGTACAATGAGCAGTTCTTC	CASSFKRESYNEQFF
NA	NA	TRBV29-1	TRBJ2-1	TGCAGCGCGTCGGACAGAAACAATGAGCAGTTCTTC	CSASDRNNEQFF
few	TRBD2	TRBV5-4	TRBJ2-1	TGTGCCAGCAGCTTGAAGCGGGAGGCCCTCAATGAGCAGTTCTTC	CASSLKREALNEQFF
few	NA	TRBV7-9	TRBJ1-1	TGTGCCAGCACCATCAATCGGGTCACTGAAGCTTTCTTT	CASTINRVTEAFF
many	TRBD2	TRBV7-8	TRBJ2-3	TGTGCCAGCAGCGTGAGACTAGCGGGAGTTTCAACAGATACGCAGTATTTT	CASSVRLAGVSTDTQYF
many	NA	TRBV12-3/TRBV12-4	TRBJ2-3	TGTGCCAGCAGCTACCCCGGGATCCCAAGCACAGATACGCAGTATTTT	CASSYPGIPSTDTQYF
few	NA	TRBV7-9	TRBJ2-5	TGTGCCAGCAGCCTCAGCCAGTACTCCCAAGAGACCCAGTACTTC	CASSLSQYSQETQYF
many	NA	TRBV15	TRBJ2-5	TGTGCCACCAGCAGATCGCGTGGGCAAGAGACCCAGTACTTC	CATSRSRGQETQYF
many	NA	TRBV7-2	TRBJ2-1	TGTGCCAGCAGCTTTTTAGCGGAGCATGAGCAGTTCTTC	CASSFLAEHEQFF